The clone carrying this T cell receptor (beta chain) was detected a few times. Original methodology: Quantification of nucleated cells was approximated via reference gene primer amplification. Some clones are missing from TCRdb's copy, which holds only in-frame ones; the method was immunoSEQ multiplex PCR. That table gives V, J and clone size, and the DNA gave D and trimming. The sample carries about 170,000 clones, around 82% recorded once. The data were obtained in a study of blood T cell repertoires in COVID-19. Background on the study: COVID-19 samples, acute and convalescent, were from the United States, Italy and Spain. T cells, B-cell-depleted T cells, or PBMCs supplied cDNA or gDNA.

Germline V gene sequence: CDR1 SQVTM, CDR2 ANQGSEA. CDR3 size: 16 residues. J gave up 3 bases and V 6 bases, and 8 bases lay outside the gene matches. J is TRBJ2-2 and V is TRBV29-1, with 12 bases fitting TRBD1. This receptor was obtained from an elderly woman with acute or convalescent COVID-19. Sequencing was performed on peripheral blood. This chain's CDR3 is CSVAAGTGGYTGELFF. In DNA form, the CDR3 reads TGCAGCGTGGCGGCCGGGACAGGGGGCTACACCGGGGAGCTGTTTTTT.